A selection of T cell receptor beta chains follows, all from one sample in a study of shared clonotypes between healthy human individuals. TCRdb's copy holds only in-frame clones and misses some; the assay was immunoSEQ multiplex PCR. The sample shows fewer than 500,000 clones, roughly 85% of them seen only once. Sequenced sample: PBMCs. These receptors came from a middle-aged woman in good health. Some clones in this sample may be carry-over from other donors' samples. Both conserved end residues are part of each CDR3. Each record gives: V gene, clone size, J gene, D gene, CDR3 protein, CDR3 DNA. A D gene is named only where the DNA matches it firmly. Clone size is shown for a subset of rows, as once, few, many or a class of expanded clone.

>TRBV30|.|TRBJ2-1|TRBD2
CALTPGLAVNEQFF
TGTGCCTTGACACCGGGACTAGCGGTAAATGAGCAGTTCTTC
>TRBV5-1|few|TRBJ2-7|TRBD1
CASSSGDRDYEQYF
TGCGCCAGCAGCTCCGGGGACAGGGACTACGAGCAGTACTTC
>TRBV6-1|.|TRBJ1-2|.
CASSVTATLYGYTF
TGTGCCAGCAGTGTGACAGCCACCCTCTATGGCTACACCTTC
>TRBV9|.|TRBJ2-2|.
CASSVVGGGGTGELFF
TGTGCCAGCAGCGTAGTCGGCGGTGGGGGGACCGGGGAGCTGTTTTTT
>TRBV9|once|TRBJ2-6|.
CASSAPLSRSWANVLTF
TGTGCCAGCAGCGCCCCACTGTCCCGTTCCTGGGCCAACGTCCTGACTTTC
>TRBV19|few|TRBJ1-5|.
CASRETGPGQPQHF
TGTGCCAGTAGGGAAACAGGGCCAGGACAGCCCCAGCATTTT
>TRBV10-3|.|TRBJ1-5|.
CAISESVGDQPQHF
TGTGCCATCAGTGAGTCGGTAGGCGATCAGCCCCAGCATTTT
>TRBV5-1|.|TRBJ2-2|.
CASSLGFTGELFF
TGCGCCAGCAGCTTGGGCTTTACCGGGGAGCTGTTTTTT
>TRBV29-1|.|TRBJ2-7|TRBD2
CSARGGRGPYEQYF
TGCAGCGCCCGGGGCGGGAGGGGCCCCTACGAGCAGTACTTC
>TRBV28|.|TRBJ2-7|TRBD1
CASSTRRTGAYEQYF
TGTGCCAGCAGTACCCGAAGGACAGGCGCCTACGAGCAGTACTTC
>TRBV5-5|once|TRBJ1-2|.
CASSLGVGKDYGYTF
TGTGCCAGCAGCTTGGGCGTGGGGAAGGACTATGGCTACACCTTC
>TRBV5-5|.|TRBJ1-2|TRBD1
CASRDSSNYGYTF
TGTGCCAGCCGGGACAGTTCTAACTATGGCTACACCTTC
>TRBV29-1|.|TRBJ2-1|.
CSALGTYNEQFF
TGCAGCGCTTTGGGGACCTACAATGAGCAGTTCTTC
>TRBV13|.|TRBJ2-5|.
CASSPGSETQYF
TGTGCCAGCAGTCCCGGGAGCGAGACCCAGTACTTC
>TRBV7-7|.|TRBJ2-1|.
CASSLDWAREQFF
TGTGCCAGCAGCTTAGATTGGGCCCGGGAGCAGTTCTTC
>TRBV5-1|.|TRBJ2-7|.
CASSSEGYQSYEQYF
TGCGCCAGCAGTTCTGAGGGCTACCAGTCCTACGAGCAGTACTTC
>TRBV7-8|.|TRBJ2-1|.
CASSLVPDVGNEQFF
TGTGCCAGCAGCTTAGTACCAGACGTTGGCAATGAGCAGTTCTTC
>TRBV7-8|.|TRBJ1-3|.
CASSLNPGVSSGNTIYF
TGTGCCAGCAGCTTAAACCCGGGAGTCAGCTCTGGAAACACCATATATTTT
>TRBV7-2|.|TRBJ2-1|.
CASSFGFSSYNEQFF
TGTGCCAGCAGCTTCGGCTTTAGCTCCTACAATGAGCAGTTCTTC
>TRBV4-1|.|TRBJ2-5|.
CASSLRPLKETQYF
TGCGCCAGCAGCCTCCGACCTCTTAAAGAGACCCAGTACTTC
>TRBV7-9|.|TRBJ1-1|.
CASLLGGDMNTEAFF
TGTGCCAGCCTACTTGGAGGGGACATGAACACTGAAGCTTTCTTT
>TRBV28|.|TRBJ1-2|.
CASRTGNYGYTF
TGTGCCAGCAGAACAGGGAACTATGGCTACACCTTC
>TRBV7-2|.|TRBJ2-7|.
CASSLISGGDYEQYF
TGTGCCAGCAGCTTAATAAGTGGAGGGGACTACGAGCAGTACTTC
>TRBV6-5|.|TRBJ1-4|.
CASSYGGSGGEKLFF
TGTGCCAGCAGTTACGGGGGGAGTGGTGGTGAAAAACTGTTTTTT
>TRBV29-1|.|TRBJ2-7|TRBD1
CSVRTGRYYEQYF
TGCAGCGTTCGGACAGGGAGGTACTACGAGCAGTACTTC
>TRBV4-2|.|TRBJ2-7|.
CASSQGVGREYEQYF
TGTGCCAGCAGCCAAGGAGTCGGCAGGGAGTACGAGCAGTACTTC
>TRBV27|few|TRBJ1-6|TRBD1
CASSSYLGQGGSPLHF
TGTGCCAGCAGCTCTTATTTGGGACAGGGAGGCTCACCCCTCCACTTT
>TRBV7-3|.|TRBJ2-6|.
CASSLSPGLPGANVLTF
TGTGCCAGCAGCTTAAGTCCCGGGCTCCCTGGGGCCAACGTCCTGACTTTC